Given below is one T cell receptor (beta chain) in context. The entry originates in a study of T cells after yellow fever vaccination. V lost 4 bases to trimming and J lost 2 bases; unmatched junction nucleotides: 5. Germline CDR1 SGHRS, CDR2 YFSETQ. The length of the CDR3 is 16 residues. TCRdb re-called the 5' RACE reads through MiXCR, storing one row per CDR3 protein. The table lists nearly 550,000 distinct CDR3 sequences, 15% to 20% of them singletons. Source: PBMCs, taken 15 days after the yellow fever booster vaccination. This chain joins TRBV5-1 and TRBJ2-1, with 11 bases identical to TRBD2. The sequence was collected from a young man who received the YFV17D yellow fever vaccine. The CDR3 DNA reads TGCGCCAGCAGCATTCCTAGCGGGAGGACCTACAATGAGCAGTTCTTC. Encoded protein: CASSIPSGRTYNEQFF.